This entry is about one T cell receptor beta chain. These data come from a study of PD-L1 blockade in urothelial cancer. Study-wide background: Blood was evaluated 3 weeks (second dose) and 6 weeks after therapy began. Blood samples had a median of 141,255 T cells, some 83,000 unique TCRs, and clonality approximately 0.08.

Sequenced by immunoSEQ multiplex PCR; TCRdb stores in-frame clones only, minus some. The sample includes some 31,000 clones, 70% to 80% seen only once; the top ten take about 3.7%. The time point: peripheral blood 6 weeks after treatment start. The patients had locally advanced or metastatic urothelial carcinoma. The sequence was collected from a man aged 65 to 79 with urothelial cancer. This material consisted of PBMCs, taken around atezolizumab (anti-PD-L1) treatment.

In DNA form, the CDR3 reads TGTGCCAGCAGCTTGCTTGGGCAGGGAGGTAGGGCCCAGCATTTT. This translates into CASSLLGQGGRAQHF. V is TRBV5-6 and J is TRBJ1-5; tentatively, D is TRBD1 (5 bases). V was trimmed by 1 base and J by 11 bases, leaving 19 bases between them. This CDR3 comprises 15 residues. Germline V lookup: CDR1 SGHDT, CDR2 YYEEEE.